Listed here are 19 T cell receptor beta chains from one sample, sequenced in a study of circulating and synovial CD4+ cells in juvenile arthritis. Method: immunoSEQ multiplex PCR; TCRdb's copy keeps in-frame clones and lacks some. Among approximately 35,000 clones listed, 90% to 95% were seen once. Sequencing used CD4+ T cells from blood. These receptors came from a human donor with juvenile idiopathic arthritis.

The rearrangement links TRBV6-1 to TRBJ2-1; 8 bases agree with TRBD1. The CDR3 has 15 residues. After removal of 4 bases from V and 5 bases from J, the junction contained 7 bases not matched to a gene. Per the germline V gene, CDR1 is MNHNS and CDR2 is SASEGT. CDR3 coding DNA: TGTGCCAGCAGTGTCCAACAGGGGGTCAACAATGAGCAGTTCTTC. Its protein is CASSVQQGVNNEQFF.

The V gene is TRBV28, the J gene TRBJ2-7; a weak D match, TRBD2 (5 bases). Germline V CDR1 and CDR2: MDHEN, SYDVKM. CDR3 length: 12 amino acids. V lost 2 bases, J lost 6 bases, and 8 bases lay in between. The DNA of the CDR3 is TGTGCCAGCAGTTTAGCGGGCTTCGAGCAGTACTTC. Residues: CASSLAGFEQYF.

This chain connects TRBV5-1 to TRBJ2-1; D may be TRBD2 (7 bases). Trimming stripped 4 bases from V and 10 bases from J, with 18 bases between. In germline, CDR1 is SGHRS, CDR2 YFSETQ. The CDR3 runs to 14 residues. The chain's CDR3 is CASSHVAGAGEQFF. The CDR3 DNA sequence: TGCGCCAGCAGCCATGTGGCGGGGGCGGGCGAGCAGTTCTTC.

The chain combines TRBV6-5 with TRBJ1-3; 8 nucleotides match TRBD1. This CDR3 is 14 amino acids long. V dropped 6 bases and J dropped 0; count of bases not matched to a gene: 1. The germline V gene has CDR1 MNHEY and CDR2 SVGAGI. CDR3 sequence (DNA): TGTGCCAGCAGCCAGGGGGCCTCTGGAAACACCATATATTTT. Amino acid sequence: CASSQGASGNTIYF.

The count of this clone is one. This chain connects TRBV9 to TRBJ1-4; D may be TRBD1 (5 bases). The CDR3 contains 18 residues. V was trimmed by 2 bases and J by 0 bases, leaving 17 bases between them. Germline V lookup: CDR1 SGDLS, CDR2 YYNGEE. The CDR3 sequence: CASSVFPLTDATNEKLFF. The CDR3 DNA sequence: TGTGCCAGCAGCGTTTTTCCCCTGACAGATGCAACTAATGAAAAACTGTTTTTT.

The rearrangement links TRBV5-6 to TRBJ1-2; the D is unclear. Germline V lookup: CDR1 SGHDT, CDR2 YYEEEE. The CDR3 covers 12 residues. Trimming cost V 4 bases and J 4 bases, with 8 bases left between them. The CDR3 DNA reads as TGTGCCAGCAGCGGAGGTGGCTATGGCTACACCTTC. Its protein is CASSGGGYGYTF.

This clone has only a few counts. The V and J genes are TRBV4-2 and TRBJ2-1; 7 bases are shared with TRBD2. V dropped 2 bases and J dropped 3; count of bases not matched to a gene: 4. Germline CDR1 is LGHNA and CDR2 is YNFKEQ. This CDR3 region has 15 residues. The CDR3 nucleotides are TGTGCCAGCAGCCAATTAACGGGGGGCTACAATGAGCAGTTCTTC. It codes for CASSQLTGGYNEQFF.

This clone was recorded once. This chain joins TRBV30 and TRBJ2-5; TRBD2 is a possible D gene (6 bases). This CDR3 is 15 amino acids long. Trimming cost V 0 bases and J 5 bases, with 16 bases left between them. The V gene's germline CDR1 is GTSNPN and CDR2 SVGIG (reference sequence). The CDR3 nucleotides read TGTGCCTGGAGTGTAATCGGGGGAGTCGTGGAGACCCAGTACTTC. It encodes CAWSVIGGVVETQYF.

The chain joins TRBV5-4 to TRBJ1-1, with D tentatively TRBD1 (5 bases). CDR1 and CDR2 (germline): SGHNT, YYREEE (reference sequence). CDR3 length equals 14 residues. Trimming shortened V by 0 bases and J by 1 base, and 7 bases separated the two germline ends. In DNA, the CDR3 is TGTGCCAGCAGCTTGGGACAGAGGAACACTGAAGCTTTCTTT. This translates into CASSLGQRNTEAFF.

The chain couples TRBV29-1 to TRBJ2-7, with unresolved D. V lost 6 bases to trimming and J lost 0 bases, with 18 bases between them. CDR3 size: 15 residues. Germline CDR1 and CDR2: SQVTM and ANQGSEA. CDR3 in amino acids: CSVKESLSSSYEQYF. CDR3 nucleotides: TGCAGCGTGAAGGAGTCCCTATCCAGCTCCTACGAGCAGTACTTC.

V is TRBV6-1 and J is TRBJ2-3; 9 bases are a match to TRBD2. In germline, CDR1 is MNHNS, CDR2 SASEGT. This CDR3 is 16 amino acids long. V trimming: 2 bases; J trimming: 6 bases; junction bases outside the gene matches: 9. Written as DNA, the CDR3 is TGTGCCAGCAGTGAATTCGAGCGGGGGGCCTTGGATACGCAGTATTTT. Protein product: CASSEFERGALDTQYF.

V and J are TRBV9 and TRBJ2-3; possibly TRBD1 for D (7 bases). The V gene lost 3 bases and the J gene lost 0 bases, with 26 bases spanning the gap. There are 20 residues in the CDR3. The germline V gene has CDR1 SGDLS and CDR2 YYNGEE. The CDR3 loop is CASSGSARGQTKRSTDTQYF. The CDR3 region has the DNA TGTGCCAGCAGCGGGTCCGCGCGGGGACAGACTAAGAGAAGCACAGATACGCAGTATTTT.

Written as DNA, the CDR3 is TGTGCCAGCAGTTACTCGGGCAGGATCAATGAGCAGTTCTTC. It encodes CASSYSGRINEQFF. J is TRBJ2-1 and V is TRBV6-6; D is unclear. Per the germline V gene, CDR1 is MNHNY and CDR2 is SVGAGI (reference sequence). V was pared by 0 bases and J by 6 bases, with 9 bases between. CDR3 length: 14 amino acids.

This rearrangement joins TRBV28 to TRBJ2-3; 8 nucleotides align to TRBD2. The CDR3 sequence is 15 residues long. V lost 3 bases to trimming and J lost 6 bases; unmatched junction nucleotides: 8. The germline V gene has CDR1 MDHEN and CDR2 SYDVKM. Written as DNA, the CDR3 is TGTGCCAGCAGTTTTAGCGGGACTATGACGGATACGCAGTATTTT. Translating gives CASSFSGTMTDTQYF.

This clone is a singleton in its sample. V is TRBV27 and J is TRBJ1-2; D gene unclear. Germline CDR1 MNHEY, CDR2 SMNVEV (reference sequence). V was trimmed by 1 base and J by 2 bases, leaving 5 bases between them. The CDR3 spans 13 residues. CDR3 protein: CASSLYQNYGYTF. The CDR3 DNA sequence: TGTGCCAGCAGTTTATATCAGAACTATGGCTACACCTTC.

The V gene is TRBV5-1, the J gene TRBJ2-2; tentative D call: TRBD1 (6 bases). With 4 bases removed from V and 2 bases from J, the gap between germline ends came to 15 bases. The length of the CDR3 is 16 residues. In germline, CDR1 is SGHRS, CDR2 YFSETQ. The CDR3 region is CASSRTGTLNTGELFF. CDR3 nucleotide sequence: TGCGCCAGCAGCCGAACCGGGACACTTAACACCGGGGAGCTGTTTTTT.

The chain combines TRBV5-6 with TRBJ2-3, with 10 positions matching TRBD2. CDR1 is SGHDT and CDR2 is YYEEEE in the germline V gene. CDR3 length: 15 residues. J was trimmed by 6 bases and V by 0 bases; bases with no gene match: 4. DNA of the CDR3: TGTGCCAGCAGCTTGGAGAGCGGGGGGGCGGATACGCAGTATTTT. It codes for CASSLESGGADTQYF.

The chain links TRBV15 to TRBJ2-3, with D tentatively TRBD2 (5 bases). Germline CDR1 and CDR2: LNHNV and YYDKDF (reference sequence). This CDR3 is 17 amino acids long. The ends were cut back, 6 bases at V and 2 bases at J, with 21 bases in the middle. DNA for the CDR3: TGTGCCACCAGTCCCCCCCCTGGTAGCGAAAACACAGATACGCAGTATTTT. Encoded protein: CATSPPPGSENTDTQYF.

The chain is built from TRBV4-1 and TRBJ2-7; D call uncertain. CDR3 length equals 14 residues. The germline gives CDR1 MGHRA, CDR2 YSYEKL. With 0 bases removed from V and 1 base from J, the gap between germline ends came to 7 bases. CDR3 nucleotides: TGCGCCAGCAGCCAAGAGCTCAGATCCTACGAGCAGTACTTC. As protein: CASSQELRSYEQYF.